These 28 T cell receptor beta chains share one sample of origin, sequenced in a study of cytomegalovirus exposure and HLA in healthy donors. A multiplex PCR was run with 60 Vbeta primers and 13 Jbeta primers. Using immunoSEQ multiplex PCR, the repertoire was profiled, and TCRdb retains in-frame clones only, with some absent. The repertoire consists of under 200,000 clones, with 77% occurring once and the leading ten covering roughly 2.8%. The specimen sequenced was PBMCs. The source of these receptors is a woman between 40 and 55 years old in good health and CMV-seropositive.

This chain connects TRBV5-1 to TRBJ2-2, with a weak D call TRBD1 (5 bases). Between the trimmed V and J ends, which lost 4 bases and 4 bases, there was a span of 8 bases. Germline V gives CDR1 SGHRS, CDR2 YFSETQ. The CDR3 has 13 residues. CDR3 coding DNA: TGCGCCAGCAGCCAGGGTCGCACCGGGGAGCTGTTTTTT. Translation: CASSQGRTGELFF.

The chain carries TRBV5-1 and TRBJ1-1; D might be TRBD1 (5 bases). CDR1 SGHRS and CDR2 YFSETQ come from the germline V gene. V shed 1 base and J shed 1 base, with 14 bases lying between them. The CDR3 loop spans 16 amino acids. In nucleotides, the CDR3 is TGCGCCAGCAGCTTGAGCCAGGGACTAGGGAACACTGAAGCTTTCTTT. This codes for CASSLSQGLGNTEAFF.

This rearrangement joins TRBV5-1 to TRBJ2-7; 10 bases map to TRBD1. Unmatched junction bases numbered 6, after V lost 0 bases and J lost 6 bases. This CDR3 region has 15 residues. From germline, CDR1 is SGHRS and CDR2 YFSETQ. The CDR3 region has the DNA TGCGCCAGCAGCTTGGGGGACAGGGGTCGATCCGAGCAGTACTTC. This translates into CASSLGDRGRSEQYF.

The chain joins TRBV6-6 to TRBJ2-1, with D possibly TRBD2 on 6 matching bases. This CDR3 has 14 residues. Germline CDR1 and CDR2: MNHNY and SVGAGI (reference sequence). V was shortened by 2 bases and J by 2 bases, with 7 bases between the two germline ends. CDR3 nucleotides: TGTGCCAGCAGTTACGGACTAACCTACAATGAGCAGTTCTTC. Its protein product is CASSYGLTYNEQFF.

By sample share, this clone is medium-sized. The chain is built from TRBV27 and TRBJ1-5, with 8 positions matching TRBD1. The junction had 9 bases not matched to a gene; V was cut back by 5 bases and J by 0 bases. The CDR3 covers 17 residues. In germline, CDR1 is MNHEY, CDR2 SMNVEV (reference sequence). The CDR3: CASSPGQGSYSNQPQHF. CDR3 coding DNA: TGTGCCAGCAGTCCAGGACAGGGCTCCTATAGCAATCAGCCCCAGCATTTT.

The rearrangement uses TRBV19 and TRBJ1-5; 8 bases are a match to TRBD1. CDR3 length equals 15 residues. Germline CDR1 and CDR2: LNHDA and SQIVND (reference sequence). The junction had 5 bases not matched to a gene; V was cut back by 3 bases and J by 4 bases. DNA of the CDR3: TGTGCCAGTAGTATCCGGGGACAGGTGAATCAGCCCCAGCATTTT. Translating gives CASSIRGQVNQPQHF.

V usage is TRBV15 and J usage is TRBJ2-2; no reliable D call. CDR1 LNHNV and CDR2 YYDKDF come from the germline V gene (reference sequence). This CDR3 contains 15 residues. Trimming shortened V by 0 bases and J by 1 base, and 6 bases separated the two germline ends. In DNA, the CDR3 is TGTGCCACCAGCAGAGATCACGGGAACACCGGGGAGCTGTTTTTT. This gives the protein CATSRDHGNTGELFF.

The chain joins TRBV6-1 to TRBJ1-1; tentatively, D is TRBD1 (5 bases). Trimming cost V 5 bases and J 3 bases, with 10 bases left between them. The CDR3 is 13 amino acids. Germline V CDR1 and CDR2: MNHNS, SASEGT. CDR3 in amino acids: CASSFGRDTEAFF. The CDR3 DNA reads as TGTGCCAGCAGTTTCGGCAGGGACACTGAAGCTTTCTTT.

The genes are TRBV21-1 and TRBJ2-5; TRBD2, the D gene given by the table, was not confirmed from the DNA. TRBV21-1 is annotated as a pseudogene. The CDR3 contains 19 residues. CDR3 sequence (DNA): TGTGCCAGCAGCACGAAAAATTCCGGACTAGCGGGTCCCCAAGAGACCCAGTACTTC. Translation gives CASSTKNSGLAGPQETQYF.

CDR3: CASSLASTAQEQYF. The CDR3 bases are TGTGCCAGCAGCCTGGCGTCGACAGCACAGGAGCAGTACTTC. The V and J genes are TRBV5-4 and TRBJ2-7, with a weak D call TRBD1 (5 bases). CDR3 size: 14 residues. Germline V gene data show CDR1 as SGHNT and CDR2 as YYREEE (reference sequence). Trimming shortened V by 4 bases and J by 7 bases, and 18 bases separated the two germline ends.

The chain combines TRBV30 with TRBJ2-2; 12 bases are a match to TRBD2. The CDR3 loop spans 16 amino acids. V gave up 1 base and J gave up 4 bases; unmatched junction bases: 4. Germline lookup yields CDR1 GTSNPN and CDR2 SVGIG (reference sequence). CDR3 protein: CAWSDPTSGGTGELFF. The CDR3 DNA reads TGTGCCTGGAGTGACCCGACTAGCGGGGGCACCGGGGAGCTGTTTTTT.

This chain connects TRBV10-2 to TRBJ2-5; TRBD2 matches at 13 bases. The CDR3 length is 18 residues. J gave up 2 bases and V 0 bases, and 6 bases lay outside the gene matches. From germline, CDR1 is WSHSY and CDR2 SAAADI. CDR3 bases: TGCGCCAGCAGTGAGTCCGGACTAGCGGGAGTTAATCAAGAGACCCAGTACTTC. Translation gives CASSESGLAGVNQETQYF.

The chain uses TRBV6-5 and TRBJ1-1, with D tentatively TRBD1 (5 bases). This CDR3 is built from 14 residues. The germline V gene has CDR1 MNHEY and CDR2 SVGAGI. V was shortened by 0 bases and J by 5 bases, with 10 bases between the two germline ends. CDR3 amino acids: CASSYSAGRTEAFF. CDR3 DNA sequence: TGTGCCAGCAGTTACTCGGCGGGGCGTACTGAAGCTTTCTTT.

The chain is built from TRBV6-1 and TRBJ1-2, with D perhaps TRBD1 (5 bases). Germline assignment: CDR1 MNHNS and CDR2 SASEGT. This CDR3 contains 15 residues. V was clipped by 0 bases and J by 6 bases, with 14 bases between them. This CDR3 reads CASSEAGGARNGYTF. The CDR3 nucleotides are TGTGCCAGCAGTGAAGCTGGCGGGGCGCGTAATGGCTACACCTTC.

This chain connects TRBV27 to TRBJ2-7; weak D call: TRBD1 (6 bases). The CDR3 has 14 amino acids. The V end lost 5 bases, the J end lost 2 bases, and 13 bases lay between the germline ends. Germline V gene data show CDR1 as MNHEY and CDR2 as SMNVEV (reference sequence). CDR3 coding DNA: TGTGCCAGCAGTCGGACAGAAGGGGCCTACGAGCAGTACTTC. This gives the protein CASSRTEGAYEQYF.

The genes are TRBV10-1 and TRBJ1-1; D may be TRBD1 (5 bases). CDR1 is WNHNN, CDR2 SYGVQD, per germline (reference sequence). The length of the CDR3 is 16 residues. V lost 0 bases and J 5 bases, leaving 16 bases between the germline ends. CDR3: CASSESSGEGTTEAFF. DNA of the CDR3: TGCGCCAGCAGTGAGTCGTCGGGGGAAGGGACGACTGAAGCTTTCTTT.

The rearrangement uses TRBV5-8 and TRBJ1-5; D not certain. The CDR3 is 14 amino acids. Germline CDR1 and CDR2: SGHTS and YDEGEE. V gave up 0 bases and J gave up 1 base, with 5 bases separating them. CDR3 nucleotide sequence: TGTGCCAGCAGCTTGGGGAGAAGCAATCAGCCCCAGCATTTT. This translates into CASSLGRSNQPQHF. The full variable domain, in which reference TRBV5-8 and TRBJ1-5 provide the parts outside the CDR3, is EAGVTQSPTHLIKTRGQQATLRCSPISGHTSVYWYQQALGLGLQFLLWYDEGEERNRGNFPPRFSGRQFPNYSSELNVNALELEDSALYLCASSLGRSNQPQHFGDGTRLSIL.

The CDR3 reads CASSLGSVSYNEQFF. Here the CDR3 DNA reads TGTGCCAGCAGCTTGGGCAGTGTCTCCTACAATGAGCAGTTCTTC. The V gene is TRBV7-2, the J gene TRBJ2-1; no clear D gene. Trimming cost V 3 bases and J 0 bases, with 9 bases left between them. CDR3 length: 15 amino acids. Per germline, CDR1 SGHTA and CDR2 FQGNSA.

The chain recombines TRBV30 with TRBJ2-7, with TRBD2 identical over 12 bases. Trimming removed 5 bases from V and 4 bases from J; junction bases left unmatched: 9. The CDR3 has 15 residues. Germline loops: CDR1 GTSNPN, CDR2 SVGIG (reference sequence). In nucleotides, the CDR3 is TGTGCCTGGGGACCCAGACTAGCGGGAGCTTACGAGCAGTACTTC. Translating it yields CAWGPRLAGAYEQYF.

The chain employs TRBV19 and TRBJ2-7; D call uncertain. This CDR3 contains 14 residues. V shed 5 bases and J shed 2 bases, with 13 bases lying between them. The germline CDR1 and CDR2 sequences are LNHDA and SQIVND (reference sequence). As DNA, the CDR3 is TGTGCCAGTAGTCACGCGGCCAGCCCCTACGAGCAGTACTTC. Protein sequence: CASSHAASPYEQYF.

The chain recombines TRBV14 with TRBJ1-1; the D gene is possibly TRBD1 (6 bases). CDR3 length: 15 residues. In germline, CDR1 is SGHDN, CDR2 FVKESK. Trimming took off 3 bases at V and 2 bases at J, with 13 bases between the two ends. In DNA form, the CDR3 reads TGTGCCAGCAGCCATTACCGGGACACCAACACTGAAGCTTTCTTT. Translation: CASSHYRDTNTEAFF.

The sample holds a few counts of this clone. The J gene is TRBJ1-4, the V gene TRBV4-3, with D perhaps matching TRBD1 (5 bases). This CDR3 spans 17 amino acids. From germline, CDR1 is LGHNA and CDR2 YSLEER. V was clipped by 0 bases and J by 6 bases, with 17 bases between them. As DNA, the CDR3 is TGCGCCAGCAGCCAAGATGTAGGGGAGGTCGCATATGAAAAACTGTTTTTT. Translated: CASSQDVGEVAYEKLFF.

This chain links TRBV25-1 with TRBJ2-3; maybe TRBD2 (5 bases). The CDR3 is 17 amino acids. Germline V gene sequence: CDR1 MGHDK, CDR2 SYGVNS. The ends were cut back, 1 base at V and 2 bases at J, with 16 bases in the middle. The CDR3 loop reads CASSESRLSGNTDTQYF. CDR3 sequence (DNA): TGTGCCAGCAGTGAATCCCGGTTGAGCGGAAACACAGATACGCAGTATTTT.

The chain has TRBV19 and TRBJ2-7; the match to TRBD2 covers 8 bases. Per germline, CDR1 LNHDA and CDR2 SQIVND (reference sequence). V trimming: 7 bases; J trimming: 1 base; junction bases outside the gene matches: 9. The CDR3 length is 15 residues. DNA for the CDR3: TGTGCCAGTAACCCCGGGGGGGGCGAGTCCTACGAGCAGTACTTC. As protein: CASNPGGGESYEQYF.

This clone was seen more than once but under ten times. The rearrangement links TRBV30 to TRBJ2-1; 7 bases match TRBD1. The V gene's germline CDR1 is GTSNPN and CDR2 SVGIG (reference sequence). This CDR3 contains 13 residues. J was trimmed by 7 bases and V by 6 bases; bases with no gene match: 9. CDR3 sequence reads: CACSSSRGNEQFF. The CDR3 DNA reads TGTGCCTGTTCTTCCTCCAGGGGGAATGAGCAGTTCTTC.

Remarks on this clone: A junction end diverges from the germline sequence, so it may reflect a read error. This chain connects TRBV12-5 to TRBJ2-2, with 7 bases lining up with TRBD2. The germline V gene encodes CDR1 LGHNT and CDR2 FRNRAP. There are 14 residues in the CDR3. CDR3: CASGRGDGTGELFF. CDR3 coding DNA: TGTGCCAGTGGTCGGGGGGATGGAACCGGGGAGCTGTTTTTT.

There are a few counts of this clone. The rearrangement uses TRBV25-1 and TRBJ1-2, with D maybe TRBD1 (6 bases). The CDR3 has 14 residues. V lost 6 bases and J lost 6, with 17 bases in between. CDR1 MGHDK and CDR2 SYGVNS come from the germline V gene. CDR3 sequence reads: CASSPRTAYNGYTF. The CDR3 DNA sequence: TGTGCCAGCAGCCCTCGGACAGCATACAATGGCTACACCTTC.

CDR3 DNA sequence: TGTGCCAGCAGCAAGCGGGAGGGCCGGTACGAGCAGTACTTC. Translating it yields CASSKREGRYEQYF. The chain combines TRBV13 with TRBJ2-7; 10 bases are a match to TRBD2. CDR1 and CDR2 from the germline V gene are PRHDT and FYEKMQ (reference sequence). The CDR3 loop spans 14 amino acids. With 5 bases clipped from V and 4 bases from J, the junction kept 5 bases outside the gene matches.